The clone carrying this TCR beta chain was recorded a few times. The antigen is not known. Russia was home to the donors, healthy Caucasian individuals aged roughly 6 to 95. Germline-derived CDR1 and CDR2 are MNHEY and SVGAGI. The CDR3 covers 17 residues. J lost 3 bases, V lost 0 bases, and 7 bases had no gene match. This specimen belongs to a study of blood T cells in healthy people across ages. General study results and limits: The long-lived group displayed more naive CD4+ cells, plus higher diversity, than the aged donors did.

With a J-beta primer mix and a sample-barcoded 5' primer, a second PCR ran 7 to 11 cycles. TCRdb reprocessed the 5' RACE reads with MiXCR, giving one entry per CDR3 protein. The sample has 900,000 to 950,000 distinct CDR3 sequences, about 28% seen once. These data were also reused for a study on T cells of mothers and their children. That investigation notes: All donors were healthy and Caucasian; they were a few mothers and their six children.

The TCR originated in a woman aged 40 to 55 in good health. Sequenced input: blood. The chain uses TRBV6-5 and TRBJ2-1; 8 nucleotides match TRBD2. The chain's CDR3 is CASSYSGLAGLYNEQFF. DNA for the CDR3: TGTGCCAGCAGTTACTCGGGTCTAGCGGGCCTCTACAATGAGCAGTTCTTC.